Below, 29 T cell receptor beta chains from the same sample are listed, as sequenced in a study of T cells in localized non-small cell lung cancer. Sequencing was performed with immunoSEQ multiplex PCR; in TCRdb, only in-frame clones are kept and a portion is missing. The sample consists of 30,000 to 45,000 clones, over 75% of them appearing once. Sequencing was performed on peripheral blood, taken before any cancer treatment. All receptors derive from a woman aged 40 to 75 with stage I lung adenocarcinoma.

V gene TRBV6-6 combines with J gene TRBJ2-7; D unclear. With 5 bases removed from V and 4 bases from J, the gap between germline ends came to 9 bases. CDR3 length: 12 amino acids. The germline CDR1 and CDR2 sequences are MNHNY and SVGAGI (reference sequence). CDR3 bases: TGTGCCAGCAGTCCGGATTATTACGAGCAGTACTTC. Translated, it gives CASSPDYYEQYF.

This sequence joins TRBV2 and TRBJ2-1; 9 bases fit TRBD2. V shed 5 bases and J 6 bases; nucleotides not matched to a gene: 5. Germline V gene lookup returns CDR1 SNHLY and CDR2 FYNNEI. This CDR3 comprises 14 residues. CDR3: CASSTLAGVNEQFF. CDR3 nucleotide sequence: TGTGCCAGCAGTACCTTAGCGGGAGTCAATGAGCAGTTCTTC.

This chain connects TRBV19 to TRBJ2-5, with D tentatively TRBD1 (6 bases). Deletions cut 2 bases from V and 4 bases from J, with 11 bases between. The germline V gene has CDR1 LNHDA and CDR2 SQIVND (reference sequence). This CDR3 has 14 amino acids. CDR3 loop: CASSIRRGAETQYF. The DNA for the CDR3 is TGTGCCAGTAGTATACGCAGGGGCGCAGAGACCCAGTACTTC. Drawing the rest from reference TRBV19 and TRBJ2-5, the complete variable domain is DGGITQSPKYLFRKEGQNVTLSCEQNLNHDAMYWYRQDPGQGLRLIYYSQIVNDFQKGDIAEGYSVSREKKESFPLTVTSAQKNPTAFYLCASSIRRGAETQYFGPGTRLLVL.

This clone has a handful of counts. J is TRBJ2-5 and V is TRBV5-6; maybe TRBD2 (5 bases). This CDR3 contains 15 residues. V was pared by 1 base and J by 5 bases, with 15 bases between. CDR1 is SGHDT, CDR2 YYEEEE, per germline. CDR3 sequence (DNA): TGTGCCAGCAGCTTGAGGACTCTCGGCGGGGAGACCCAGTACTTC. This translates into CASSLRTLGGETQYF.

The table lists this clone with a count of one. The chain combines TRBV5-4 with TRBJ2-7; 10 nucleotides agree with TRBD2. V shed 4 bases and J 5 bases; nucleotides not matched to a gene: 9. The CDR3 loop spans 15 amino acids. Germline assignment: CDR1 SGHNT and CDR2 YYREEE (reference sequence). The CDR3 here is CASSGNPSGRNEQYF. The CDR3 coding sequence is TGTGCCAGCAGCGGCAATCCTAGCGGGAGAAACGAGCAGTACTTC. Complete variable domain (other parts from reference TRBV5-4 and TRBJ2-7): ETGVTQSPTHLIKTRGQQVTLRCSSQSGHNTVSWYQQALGQGPQFIFQYYREEENGRGNFPPRFSGLQFPNYSSELNVNALELDDSALYLCASSGNPSGRNEQYFGPGTRLTVT.

The CDR3 loop reads CASSSLGQGAGETQYF. DNA of the CDR3: TGCGCCAGCAGCTCCCTGGGACAGGGGGCGGGGGAGACCCAGTACTTC. The chain couples TRBV5-1 to TRBJ2-5, with 12 bases matching TRBD1. CDR1 is SGHRS and CDR2 is YFSETQ in the germline V gene. Germline trimming cut 3 bases from V and 5 bases from J; bases unmatched to any gene: 8. This CDR3 region has 16 residues.

The CDR3 is CASRRDLNTEAFF. The CDR3 DNA reads as TGTGCCAGCCGGAGGGATTTGAACACTGAAGCTTTCTTT. The chain uses TRBV5-5 and TRBJ1-1; D ambiguous. Germline V gives CDR1 SGHKS, CDR2 YYEKEE (reference sequence). The length of the CDR3 is 13 residues. Deletions cut 7 bases from V and 0 bases from J, with 10 bases between.

This chain uses TRBV30 with TRBJ1-5; no clear D. The CDR3 contains 12 residues. Germline loops: CDR1 GTSNPN, CDR2 SVGIG (reference sequence). Deletions cut 5 bases from V and 0 bases from J, with 5 bases between. CDR3 residues: CAWGNSNQPQHF. The CDR3 region has the DNA TGTGCCTGGGGGAATAGCAATCAGCCCCAGCATTTT.

CDR3 DNA sequence: TGTGCCAGCAGCCAGGCGGGGGGAACTGAAGCTTTCTTT. As protein: CASSQAGGTEAFF. This chain joins TRBV27 and TRBJ1-1; D may be TRBD1 (5 bases). CDR1 MNHEY and CDR2 SMNVEV come from the germline V gene (reference sequence). V gave up 6 bases and J gave up 5 bases, with 13 bases separating them. There are 13 residues in the CDR3.

The chain carries TRBV2 and TRBJ1-5; D is undetermined. Germline CDR1 reads SNHLY; CDR2 reads FYNNEI. The CDR3 has 14 amino acids. Trimming took off 4 bases at V and 1 base at J, with 8 bases between the two ends. The CDR3 sequence: CASSATTSNQPQHF. The DNA of the CDR3 is TGTGCCAGCAGTGCGACGACAAGCAATCAGCCCCAGCATTTT.

This clone was recorded once. The chain links TRBV6-1 to TRBJ2-6; D is unresolved. Trimming took 1 base from V and 0 from J, leaving 10 bases between them. The CDR3 length is 17 residues. Germline values: CDR1 MNHNS, CDR2 SASEGT. CDR3: CASSEGVLSSGANVLTF. CDR3 DNA sequence: TGTGCCAGCAGTGAAGGGGTTCTCTCCTCTGGGGCCAACGTCCTGACTTTC.

The chain links TRBV28 to TRBJ2-7, with 8 bases lining up with TRBD1. The CDR3 sequence is 14 residues long. The germline V gene has CDR1 MDHEN and CDR2 SYDVKM. V gave up 7 bases and J gave up 4 bases; unmatched junction bases: 9. This CDR3 is CASTSGQGGYEQYF. CDR3 sequence (DNA): TGTGCCAGCACCTCTGGACAGGGTGGATACGAGCAGTACTTC.

This clone has just a few counts. The chain carries TRBV7-3 and TRBJ2-3; 8 positions agree with TRBD2. CDR3 length: 15 residues. CDR1 is SGHTA, CDR2 FQGTGA, per germline. V dropped 5 bases and J dropped 0; count of bases not matched to a gene: 4. The CDR3, as DNA: TGTGCCAGCAGCCGACTAGCGCTGAGCACAGATACGCAGTATTTT. This sequence encodes CASSRLALSTDTQYF.

The J gene is TRBJ2-5, the V gene TRBV7-7, with D perhaps assigned TRBD1 or TRBD2 (6 bases each). Germline CDR1 reads SSHAT; CDR2 reads FNYEAQ (reference sequence). The CDR3 contains 13 residues. CDR3 DNA sequence: TGTGCTAGCGGAACCGTAGGACAGGAGACCCAGTACTTC. Protein product: CASGTVGQETQYF.

This clone was seen only once. Other DNA sequences in the same sample also yield this CDR3. This chain links TRBV5-1 with TRBJ2-7, with D uncertain. V gave up 0 bases and J gave up 0 bases, with 4 bases separating them. The CDR3 length is 13 residues. Germline V gene data show CDR1 as SGHRS and CDR2 as YFSETQ. CDR3 in amino acids: CASSLAGSYEQYF. The CDR3 DNA reads TGCGCCAGCAGCTTGGCCGGCTCCTACGAGCAGTACTTC.

The chain joins TRBV7-9 to TRBJ2-5; D not resolved. V was clipped by 1 base and J by 5 bases, with 14 bases between them. CDR3 length: 15 amino acids. Germline V gives CDR1 SEHNR, CDR2 FQNEAQ (reference sequence). The CDR3 loop reads CASSLGTTSPETQYF. The DNA of the CDR3 is TGTGCCAGCAGCTTAGGGACGACATCACCGGAGACCCAGTACTTC.

This chain connects TRBV30 to TRBJ2-7; D is perhaps TRBD1 (5 bases). The CDR3 is made up of 12 amino acids. Germline CDR1 GTSNPN, CDR2 SVGIG (reference sequence). Trimming removed 3 bases at V and 2 bases at J, with 8 bases between. This chain's CDR3 is CAWSRDPYEQYF. CDR3 nucleotide sequence: TGTGCCTGGAGCAGGGATCCCTACGAGCAGTACTTC.

DNA for the CDR3: TGTGCCAGCACCGAGGGGGCAAATAGCGGGACAGGGGAAGATGAGCAGTTCTTC. It translates to CASTEGANSGTGEDEQFF. This chain joins TRBV28 and TRBJ2-1; 10 nucleotides line up with TRBD1. The junction had 20 bases not matched to a gene; V was cut back by 7 bases and J by 8 bases. The CDR3 runs 18 residues. Germline V gene lookup returns CDR1 MDHEN and CDR2 SYDVKM. Full variable domain (remainder filled in from reference TRBV28 and TRBJ2-1): DVKVTQSSRYLVKRTGEKVFLECVQDMDHENMFWYRQDPGLGLRLIYFSYDVKMKEKGDIPEGYSVSREKKERFSLILESASTNQTSMYLCASTEGANSGTGEDEQFFGPGTRLTVL.

The rearrangement joins TRBV10-2 to TRBJ2-5; tentatively, D is TRBD2 (5 bases). Germline CDR1 and CDR2: WSHSY and SAAADI. With 0 bases removed from V and 7 bases from J, the gap between germline ends came to 12 bases. The CDR3 has 14 amino acids. In DNA, the CDR3 is TGCGCCAGCAGTGAGTCGAACGTAGGAGGGACCCAGTACTTC. Protein sequence: CASSESNVGGTQYF.

The chain has TRBV2 and TRBJ2-2; TRBD1 matches 7 bases. Germline CDR1 is SNHLY and CDR2 is FYNNEI. Germline trimming cut 6 bases from V and 4 bases from J; bases unmatched to any gene: 5. The CDR3 consists of 14 residues. The CDR3 reads CASSRQGITGELFF. The CDR3 region has the DNA TGTGCCAGCAGCCGACAGGGTATCACCGGGGAGCTGTTTTTT. Variable domain in full (rest from reference TRBV2 and TRBJ2-2): EPEVTQTPSHQVTQMGQEVILRCVPISNHLYFYWYRQILGQKVEFLVSFYNNEISEKSEIFDDQFSVERPDGSNFTLKIRSTKLEDSAMYFCASSRQGITGELFFGEGSRLTVL.

The chain links TRBV27 to TRBJ2-5; possible D gene TRBD2, 6 bases. This CDR3 spans 12 amino acids. V lost 11 bases and J 7 bases, leaving 17 bases between the germline ends. Germline CDR1 is MNHEY and CDR2 is SMNVEV (reference sequence). CDR3 coding DNA: TGTGCCGTTTTGTCGGACGGGGGGACCCAGTACTTC. It is translated as CAVLSDGGTQYF.

J is TRBJ2-7 and V is TRBV5-1; possibly TRBD2 for D (6 bases). Trimming shortened V by 2 bases and J by 3 bases, and 12 bases separated the two germline ends. CDR1 SGHRS and CDR2 YFSETQ come from the germline V gene. CDR3 length equals 14 residues. In DNA, the CDR3 is TGCGCCAGCAGCTTTGGGCCCGGGGGCTACGAGCAGTACTTC. Translated, it gives CASSFGPGGYEQYF. Using reference TRBV5-1 and TRBJ2-7 for the parts outside the CDR3, the full variable domain is KAGVTQTPRYLIKTRGQQVTLSCSPISGHRSVSWYQQTPGQGLQFLFEYFSETQRNKGNFPGRFSGRQFSNSRSEMNVSTLELGDSALYLCASSFGPGGYEQYFGPGTRLTVT.

The chain uses TRBV7-2 and TRBJ1-1; no clear D gene. The V gene's germline CDR1 is SGHTA and CDR2 FQGNSA. Trimming took 1 base from V and 4 from J, leaving 13 bases between them. This CDR3 is built from 15 residues. CDR3 coding DNA: TGTGCCAGCAGCTTAGAATCGTGGGCGGGCACTGAAGCTTTCTTT. It yields the protein CASSLESWAGTEAFF.

The chain joins TRBV7-9 to TRBJ1-1; D not resolved. The CDR3 runs 12 residues. CDR1 SEHNR and CDR2 FQNEAQ come from the germline V gene (reference sequence). Trimming removed 2 bases from V and 4 bases from J, with 5 bases in between. CDR3 in DNA: TGTGCCAGCAGCTTAAAGGCCACTGAAGCTTTCTTT. This sequence encodes CASSLKATEAFF.

This clone was detected a few times. The rearrangement uses TRBV6-1 and TRBJ2-7; 10 bases match TRBD1. The J segment lost 2 bases and the V segment lost 6 bases, leaving 4 bases of the junction unmatched. Germline CDR1 is MNHNS and CDR2 is SASEGT. There are 14 residues in the CDR3. The CDR3 DNA reads as TGTGCCAGCAGCGACGGACAGGGGGCCTACGAGCAGTACTTC. It is translated as CASSDGQGAYEQYF.

The genes are TRBV2 and TRBJ1-4; no clear D. The CDR3 length is 14 residues. V lost 8 bases, J lost 3 bases, and 13 bases lay in between. Germline values: CDR1 SNHLY, CDR2 FYNNEI. CDR3 region: CASSMWAANEKLFF. DNA for the CDR3: TGTGCCAGCTCAATGTGGGCCGCTAATGAAAAACTGTTTTTT.

The genes are TRBV19 and TRBJ2-6, with D perhaps being TRBD1 or TRBD2 (5 bases each). The V gene's germline CDR1 is LNHDA and CDR2 SQIVND (reference sequence). V was pared by 6 bases and J by 2 bases, with 14 bases between. The CDR3 sequence is 16 residues long. The CDR3, as DNA: TGTGCCAGTAGAACCGGGACGGAACCTGGGGCCAACGTCCTGACTTTC. It yields the protein CASRTGTEPGANVLTF.

The V gene is TRBV27, the J gene TRBJ2-1; D may correspond to TRBD1 or TRBD2 (6 bases each). Germline V gene sequence: CDR1 MNHEY, CDR2 SMNVEV (reference sequence). The CDR3 consists of 18 residues. V lost 7 bases to trimming and J lost 0 bases, with 22 bases between them. The CDR3 spells CASTPGVKAGLSYNEQFF. The CDR3 DNA follows: TGTGCCAGCACCCCAGGGGTAAAGGCGGGACTCTCCTACAATGAGCAGTTCTTC.

This clone was recorded once. This chain connects TRBV5-1 to TRBJ2-5, with 11 bases identical to TRBD2. V gave up 4 bases and J gave up 2 bases; unmatched junction bases: 19. The CDR3 has 20 residues. CDR1 SGHRS and CDR2 YFSETQ come from the germline V gene. Here the CDR3 reads CASSQPRGLAGKLVQETQYF. The CDR3 coding sequence is TGCGCCAGCAGCCAGCCCCGTGGACTAGCGGGCAAATTAGTTCAAGAGACCCAGTACTTC.